What follows are 15 T cell receptor beta chains derived from one specimen sequenced in a study of early T cells in non-severe SARS-CoV-2 infection. TCRdb ran MiXCR on the 5' RACE reads and lists one entry per CDR3 protein. The table has 65,000 to 85,000 distinct CDR3 sequences, around a tenth seen once. The sequenced sample consisted of whole blood. The receptors stem from an adult who was a healthcare worker with PCR-confirmed SARS-CoV-2 infection or an uninfected control (not recorded which).

This clonotype occurred a few times. The V call is TRBV19, the J call TRBJ2-7; 8 bases align to TRBD2. The ends lost 3 bases at V and 6 bases at J; junction bases unmatched: 10. The CDR3 covers 15 residues. Germline-derived CDR1 and CDR2 are LNHDA and SQIVND (reference sequence). DNA of the CDR3: TGTGCCAGTAGTATCGCACGGGGGGGGCGCGGCGAGCAGTACTTC. Its protein product is CASSIARGGRGEQYF.

V usage is TRBV6-2 or TRBV6-3 and J usage is TRBJ2-1; D call uncertain. V lost 5 bases to trimming and J lost 0 bases, with 11 bases between them. The CDR3 runs to 15 residues. Germline assignment: CDR1 MNHEY and CDR2 SVGEGT. This CDR3 reads CASSDKYFSYNEQFF. CDR3 nucleotides: TGTGCCAGCAGTGATAAGTATTTCTCCTACAATGAGCAGTTCTTC.

This clonotype occurred a few times. The CDR3 nucleotides are TGTGCCAGCAGCTTACGGCCTAGCGGGGGGTACGAGCAGTACTTC. Translating it yields CASSLRPSGGYEQYF. The V gene is TRBV5-6, the J gene TRBJ2-7, with 11 bases lining up with TRBD2. Germline V gene sequence: CDR1 SGHDT, CDR2 YYEEEE. The CDR3 is 15 amino acids. The ends lost 2 bases at V and 4 bases at J; junction bases unmatched: 5. The complete variable domain, with remaining parts taken from reference TRBV5-6 and TRBJ2-7, reads DAGVTQSPTHLIKTRGQQVTLRCSPKSGHDTVSWYQQALGQGPQFIFQYYEEEERQRGNFPDRFSGHQFPNYSSELNVNALLLGDSALYLCASSLRPSGGYEQYFGPGTRLTVT.

This clonotype was seen only a few times. The chain combines TRBV4-1 with TRBJ2-3, with D hard to call. The CDR3 is 16 residues long. CDR1 MGHRA and CDR2 YSYEKL come from the germline V gene. Between the trimmed V and J ends, which lost 2 bases and 1 base, there was a span of 13 bases. In nucleotides, the CDR3 is TGCGCCAGCAGCCAATATCCGAAAGGCCGCACAGATACGCAGTATTTT. Protein sequence: CASSQYPKGRTDTQYF.

In its sample, this clonotype was seen many times. J is TRBJ1-1 and V is TRBV28; D is ambiguous. V was cut by 1 base and J by 5 bases, with 14 bases left in between. CDR3 length: 15 amino acids. Per the germline V gene, CDR1 is MDHEN and CDR2 is SYDVKM. CDR3 nucleotide sequence: TGTGCCAGCAGTTTATCCCTGGGAGATAAGACTGAAGCTTTCTTT. Translated, it gives CASSLSLGDKTEAFF.

The V call is TRBV11-3, the J call TRBJ2-7, with D perhaps TRBD1 or TRBD2 (6 bases each). There are 16 residues in the CDR3. V lost 7 bases and J lost 6, with 25 bases in between. Germline values: CDR1 SGHNT, CDR2 YENEEA. CDR3 amino acids: CASTRGLGGRPGEQYF. For the CDR3, the DNA is TGTGCCAGCACCAGAGGCTTAGGGGGGCGACCGGGCGAGCAGTACTTC.

This chain connects TRBV20-1 to TRBJ1-1; no definite D call. Trimming stripped 3 bases from V and 0 bases from J, with 11 bases between. The CDR3 covers 14 residues. From germline, CDR1 is DFQATT and CDR2 SNEGSKA (reference sequence). Here the CDR3 reads CSASLQRMNTEAFF. The CDR3 nucleotides read TGCAGTGCTAGCCTACAGAGGATGAACACTGAAGCTTTCTTT.

This clonotype was recorded many times. The J gene is TRBJ1-2, the V gene TRBV29-1, with D perhaps TRBD1 (5 bases). CDR1 and CDR2 (germline): SQVTM, ANQGSEA. Trimming shortened V by 7 bases and J by 7 bases, and 19 bases separated the two germline ends. The CDR3 sequence is 13 residues long. Here the CDR3 reads CSANYGTTGGYTF. CDR3 DNA sequence: TGCAGCGCCAACTACGGGACTACCGGTGGCTACACCTTC.

This clonotype was detected many times. The chain has TRBV12-3 or TRBV12-4 and TRBJ1-1; D not resolved. The CDR3 is 14 amino acids. V was trimmed by 4 bases and J by 2 bases, leaving 11 bases between them. The CDR3 DNA follows: TGTGCCAGCAGTTGGGTCAGCTCTAACACTGAAGCTTTCTTT. Translation gives CASSWVSSNTEAFF.

J is TRBJ2-7 and V is TRBV27; no reliable D call. The CDR3 sequence is 11 residues long. Germline V gene lookup returns CDR1 MNHEY and CDR2 SMNVEV (reference sequence). The V end lost 7 bases, the J end lost 5 bases, and 9 bases lay between the germline ends. CDR3 DNA sequence: TGTGCCAGCACCCTCGGCCACGAGCAGTACTTC. Translating it yields CASTLGHEQYF.

The CDR3 DNA reads as TGCAGCGCCGCCCGGGACGCCCCATACCAGCAGTACTTC. It encodes CSAARDAPYQQYF. This chain links TRBV29-1 with TRBJ2-7; D assignment may be TRBD1 or TRBD2 (5 bases each). CDR3 size: 13 residues. Trimming pared 7 bases from V and 8 bases from J, leaving 21 bases between. Germline V CDR1 and CDR2: SQVTM, ANQGSEA.

This clonotype was counted between two and nine times. This sequence joins TRBV7-9 and TRBJ2-7; perhaps TRBD1 as D (5 bases). V lost 5 bases, J lost 5 bases, and 19 bases lay in between. The length of the CDR3 is 15 residues. Germline CDR1 SEHNR, CDR2 FQNEAQ (reference sequence). CDR3 nucleotide sequence: TGTGCCAGCAGCCCCCCCTATCGGTTAGGGGACGAGCAGTACTTC. This encodes CASSPPYRLGDEQYF. Full variable domain (rest looked up from reference TRBV7-9 and TRBJ2-7): DTGVSQNPRHKITKRGQNVTFRCDPISEHNRLYWYRQTLGQGPEFLTYFQNEAQLEKSRLLSDRFSAERPKGSFSTLEIQRTEQGDSAMYLCASSPPYRLGDEQYFGPGTRLTVT.

The sample holds many counts of this clonotype. This rearrangement joins TRBV12-5 to TRBJ1-2, with 9 bases matching TRBD1. The CDR3 is 17 residues long. J gave up 0 bases and V 4 bases, and 9 bases lay outside the gene matches. CDR1 and CDR2 (germline): LGHNT, FRNRAP. CDR3 sequence: CASGSRDRALANYGYTF. CDR3 DNA sequence: TGTGCTAGTGGTTCGCGGGACAGGGCGCTAGCTAACTATGGCTACACCTTC.

V usage is TRBV3-1 and J usage is TRBJ1-1; D unclear. The germline V and J ends were trimmed by 0 bases and 1 base, with 6 bases remaining between them. The CDR3 spans 14 residues. CDR1 is LGHDT and CDR2 is YNNKEL in the germline V gene (reference sequence). The CDR3 region has the DNA TGTGCCAGCAGCCAAGATGATAGGAACACTGAAGCTTTCTTT. Residues: CASSQDDRNTEAFF.

This CDR3 is CASSTWTSGGTQETQYF. CDR3 nucleotide sequence: TGTGCCAGCAGTACGTGGACTAGCGGGGGAACTCAAGAGACCCAGTACTTC. This chain joins TRBV28 and TRBJ2-5, with 13 positions matching TRBD2. The germline gives CDR1 MDHEN, CDR2 SYDVKM. This CDR3 is built from 17 residues. J gave up 2 bases and V 5 bases, and 8 bases lay outside the gene matches.